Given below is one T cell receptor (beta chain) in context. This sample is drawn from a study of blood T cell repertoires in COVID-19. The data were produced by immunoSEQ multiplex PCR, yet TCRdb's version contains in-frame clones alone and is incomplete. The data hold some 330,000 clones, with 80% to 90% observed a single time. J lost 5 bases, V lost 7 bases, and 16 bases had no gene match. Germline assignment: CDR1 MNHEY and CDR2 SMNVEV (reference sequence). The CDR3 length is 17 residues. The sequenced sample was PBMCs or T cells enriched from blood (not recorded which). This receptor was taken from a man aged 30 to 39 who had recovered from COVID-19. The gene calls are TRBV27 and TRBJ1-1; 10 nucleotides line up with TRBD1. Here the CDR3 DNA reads TGTGCCAGCACCTTCGCGGGACAGGGGTTCAGACTAACTGAAGCTTTCTTT. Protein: CASTFAGQGFRLTEAFF.